This TCR beta chain was captured by sequencing in a study of memory CD4+ T cells and cytomegalovirus serostatus. Study-level results: Suggested: most of the CMV-linked TCR signature lies in CD4+ memory cells. CD4+ memory repertoires contained 67 of 164 reported CMV TCRbeta sequences.

Assay used: immunoSEQ multiplex PCR; TCRdb lists only in-frame clones, some missing. The sample shows fewer than 50,000 clones, 60% to 85% of them seen only once. The CDR3 is made up of 14 amino acids. Trimming removed 5 bases at V and 1 base at J, with 8 bases between. Germline CDR1 reads SGHAT; CDR2 reads FQNNGV. Points on this clone: Its antigen is unknown.

The sort gate was single viable CD3+CD4+CD8-CD45RO+ cells for memory CD4+ T cells. The V gene is TRBV11-2, the J gene TRBJ1-4; possible D gene TRBD1, 5 bases. Input material: memory CD4+ T cells from blood. This TCR came from an adult in good health and CMV-seronegative. Here the CDR3 DNA reads TGTGCCAGCAGCCGCGACAGAACTAATGAAAAACTGTTTTTT. Protein: CASSRDRTNEKLFF.